This T cell receptor beta chain was identified in a study of T cell clonotyping in hematopoietic cell transplantation. Study in general: Blood collection times were about day -28 and days 30, 100, 180 posttransplant.

CDR1 and CDR2 (germline): LNHDA, SQIVND (reference sequence). CDR3 length: 16 amino acids. The V end lost 0 bases, the J end lost 2 bases, and 10 bases lay between the germline ends. The method was immunoSEQ multiplex PCR; TCRdb's version includes in-frame clones alone and lacks a portion of them. The repertoire holds approximately 3,000 clones, with about 90% as singletons. The genes are TRBV19 and TRBJ2-2; D ambiguous. The material sequenced was PBMCs, taken at the time of graft-versus-host disease after allogeneic stem cell transplant. The source of this sequence is a male patient aged 60 to 75 who had an allogeneic stem cell transplant from a related donor, so the T cells may come from the graft donor. Some clones in this sample may be carry-over from other donors' samples. CDR3 sequence: CASSIEDVRNTGELFF. The DNA for the CDR3 is TGTGCCAGTAGTATAGAGGACGTCAGAAACACCGGGGAGCTGTTTTTT.